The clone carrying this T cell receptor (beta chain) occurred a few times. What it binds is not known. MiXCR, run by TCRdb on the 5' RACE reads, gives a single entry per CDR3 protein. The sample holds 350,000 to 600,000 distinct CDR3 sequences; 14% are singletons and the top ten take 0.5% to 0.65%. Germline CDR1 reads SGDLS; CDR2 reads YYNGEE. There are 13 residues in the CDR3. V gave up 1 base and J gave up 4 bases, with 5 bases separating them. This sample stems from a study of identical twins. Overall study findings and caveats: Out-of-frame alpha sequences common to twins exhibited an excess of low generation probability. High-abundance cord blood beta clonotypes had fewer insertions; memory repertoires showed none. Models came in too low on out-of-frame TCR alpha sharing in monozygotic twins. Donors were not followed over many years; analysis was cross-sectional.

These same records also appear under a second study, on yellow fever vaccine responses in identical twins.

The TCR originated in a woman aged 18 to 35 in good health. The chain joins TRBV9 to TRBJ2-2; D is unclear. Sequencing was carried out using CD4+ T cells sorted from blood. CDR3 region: CASSVLGTGELFF. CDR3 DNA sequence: TGTGCCAGCAGCGTACTCGGCACCGGGGAGCTGTTTTTT. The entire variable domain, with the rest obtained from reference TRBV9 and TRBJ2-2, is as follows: DSGVTQTPKHLITATGQRVTLRCSPRSGDLSVYWYQQSLDQGLQFLIQYYNGEERAKGNILERFSAQQFPDLHSELNLSSLELGDSALYFCASSVLGTGELFFGEGSRLTVL.